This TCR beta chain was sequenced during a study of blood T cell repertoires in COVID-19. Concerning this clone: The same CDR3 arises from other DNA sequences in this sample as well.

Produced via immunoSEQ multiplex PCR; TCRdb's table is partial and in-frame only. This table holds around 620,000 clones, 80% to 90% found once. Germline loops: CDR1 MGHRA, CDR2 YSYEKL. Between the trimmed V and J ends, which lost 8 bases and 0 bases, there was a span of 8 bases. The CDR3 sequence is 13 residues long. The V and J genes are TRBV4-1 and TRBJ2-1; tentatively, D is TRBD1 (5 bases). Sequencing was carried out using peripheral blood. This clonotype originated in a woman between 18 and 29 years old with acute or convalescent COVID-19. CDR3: CASGASSYNEQFF. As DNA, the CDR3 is TGCGCCAGCGGGGCTAGCTCCTACAATGAGCAGTTCTTC.